The sequence of this T cell receptor (beta chain) was determined in a study of T-cell memory formation after mild COVID-19. Germline values: CDR1 LGHNA, CDR2 YSLEER. J lost 5 bases, V lost 3 bases, and 13 bases had no gene match. The CDR3 spans 16 residues. Findings and caveats of the study: The finding that pre-infection memory included some responding clones suggested that cross-reactive memory joined.

The authors produced TCR alpha and TCR beta cDNA libraries with sample barcodes and UMIs by 5'RACE using constant-segment primers. TCRdb independently ran MiXCR on the 5' RACE reads; one entry per CDR3 protein. Counted here are 90,000 to 120,000 distinct CDR3 sequences, over 15% occurring once; the ten biggest clones make up roughly 6%. Ten or more counts support this clonotype. What it recognizes is unknown. Sequencing was performed on PBMCs or a T cell subset sorted from them (not recorded which). This TCR was recovered from a man younger than 35 who had mild COVID-19 (a few samples of this study predate the infection). Cell type and time point are not known. The chain recombines TRBV4-3 with TRBJ2-7; 7 nucleotides line up with TRBD1. CDR3 amino acids: CASSQKQDRRGNEQYV. The CDR3 DNA sequence: TGCGCCAGCAGCCAGAAACAGGACAGGCGTGGCAACGAGCAGTACGTC.